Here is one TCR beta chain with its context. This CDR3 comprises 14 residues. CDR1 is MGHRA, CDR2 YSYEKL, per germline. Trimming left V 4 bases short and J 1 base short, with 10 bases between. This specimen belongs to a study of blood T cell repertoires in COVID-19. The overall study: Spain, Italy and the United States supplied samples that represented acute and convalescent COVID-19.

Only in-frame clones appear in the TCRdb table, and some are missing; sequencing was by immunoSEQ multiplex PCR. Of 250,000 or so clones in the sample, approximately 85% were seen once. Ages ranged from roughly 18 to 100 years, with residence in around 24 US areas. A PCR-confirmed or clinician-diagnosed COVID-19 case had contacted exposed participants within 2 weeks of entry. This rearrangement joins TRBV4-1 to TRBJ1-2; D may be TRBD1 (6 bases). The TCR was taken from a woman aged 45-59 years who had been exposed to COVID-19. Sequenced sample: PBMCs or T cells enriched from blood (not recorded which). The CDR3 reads CASSPQGSNYGYTF. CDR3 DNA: TGCGCCAGCAGCCCCCAGGGGAGTAACTATGGCTACACCTTC.